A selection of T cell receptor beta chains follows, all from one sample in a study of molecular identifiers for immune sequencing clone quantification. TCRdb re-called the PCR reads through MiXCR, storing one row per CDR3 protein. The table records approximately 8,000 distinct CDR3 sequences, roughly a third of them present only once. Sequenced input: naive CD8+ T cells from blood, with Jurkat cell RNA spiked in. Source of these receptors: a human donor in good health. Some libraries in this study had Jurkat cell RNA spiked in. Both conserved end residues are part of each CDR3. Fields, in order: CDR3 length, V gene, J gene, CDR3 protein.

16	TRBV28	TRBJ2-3	CASSLGTGPPTDTQYF
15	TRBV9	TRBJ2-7	CASSVVGRGTSEQYF
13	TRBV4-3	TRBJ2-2	CASSQGDTGELYF
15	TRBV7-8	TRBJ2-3	CASSLGTGSTDTQYF
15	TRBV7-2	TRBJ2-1	CASSLVTSGRAEQFF
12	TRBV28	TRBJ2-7	CASRQWTYEQYF
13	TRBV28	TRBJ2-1	CASSLFAYNEQFF
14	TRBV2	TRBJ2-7	CASSGLTGAYEQYF
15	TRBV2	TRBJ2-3	CASQAHAVRTDTQYF
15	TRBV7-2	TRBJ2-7	CASSSPDTWGAEQYF
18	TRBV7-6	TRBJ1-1	CASSLAGGYGLLNTEAFF
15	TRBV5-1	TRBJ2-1	CASSLVGQVGNEQFF
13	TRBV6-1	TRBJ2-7	CASSGAGGYEQYF
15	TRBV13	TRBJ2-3	CASSLGWDSTDTQYF
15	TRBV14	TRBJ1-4	CASSQVMGQPEKLFF
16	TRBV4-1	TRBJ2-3	CASSQPRDTLQDTQYF
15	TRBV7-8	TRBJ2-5	CASSTGLAGRETQYF
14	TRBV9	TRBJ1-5	CASSVGDSNQPQHF
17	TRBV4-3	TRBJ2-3	CASSRFWSGGSTDTQYF
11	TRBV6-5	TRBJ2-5	CASSGAETQYF
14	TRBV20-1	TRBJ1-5	CSARDLGGNQPQHF
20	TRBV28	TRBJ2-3	CASSLWPASGLSTSTDTQYF
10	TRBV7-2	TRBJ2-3	CALNDESQYF
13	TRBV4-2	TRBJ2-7	CASSQSPSYEQYF
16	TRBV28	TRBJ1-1	CASRGVEQPNPFEAFF
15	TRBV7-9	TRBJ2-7	CASSEDRGSSYEQYF
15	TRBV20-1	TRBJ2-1	CSQTRTSGNLGEQFF
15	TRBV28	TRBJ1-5	CASTQPGGAYQPQHF
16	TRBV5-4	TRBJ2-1	CASSPIQLAGAGEQFF
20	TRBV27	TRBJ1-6	CASSFLGPGTGGDRNSPLHF
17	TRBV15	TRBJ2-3	CATSREMWEGQADTQYF
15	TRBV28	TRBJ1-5	CASSQGVIGNQPQHF
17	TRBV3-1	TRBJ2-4	CASSPLLPPSPKNIQYF
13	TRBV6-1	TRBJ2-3	CASSDFRTDTQYF
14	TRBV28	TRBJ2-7	CASVPYRGPYEQYF
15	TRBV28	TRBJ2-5	CASSLPGRPTLTQYF
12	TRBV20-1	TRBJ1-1	CSARGENTEAFF
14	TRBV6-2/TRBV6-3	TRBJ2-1	CASKWDFSYNEQFF
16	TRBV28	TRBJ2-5	CASSLLPTTVQETQYF
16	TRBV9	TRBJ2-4	CASSVGLGIAKNIQYF
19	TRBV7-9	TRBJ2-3	CASAGLAGDSWEGTDTQYF
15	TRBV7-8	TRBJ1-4	CASRQTILQNEKPFF
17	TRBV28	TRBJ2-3	CASSPPVPSAVTDTQYF
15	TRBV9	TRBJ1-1	CASSVAAYMNTEAFF
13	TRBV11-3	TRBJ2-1	CASSLGRDNEQFF
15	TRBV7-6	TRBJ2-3	CASSLGGGRSDTQYF
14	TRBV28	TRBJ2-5	CASSFMDRVETQYF
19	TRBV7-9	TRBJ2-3	CANAGLAGDSWEGTDTQYF
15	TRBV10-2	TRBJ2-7	CASSRWLARGYEQYF
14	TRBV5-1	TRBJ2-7	CASSLVVAGYEQYF
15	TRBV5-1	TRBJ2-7	CASSLEAGVRYEQYF
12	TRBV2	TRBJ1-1	CASSEWGQLAFF
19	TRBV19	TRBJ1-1	CASKIQLRDSIIYRAEAFF
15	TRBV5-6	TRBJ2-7	CASSPGPGLPNEQYF
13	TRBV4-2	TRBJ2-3	CASSQAPLDTQYF
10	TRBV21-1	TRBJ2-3	CASSVHTQYF
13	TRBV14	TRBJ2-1	CASSQWSGNEQFF
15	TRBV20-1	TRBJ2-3	CSARTSGRNADTQYF
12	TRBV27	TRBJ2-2	CASGFSIGELFF
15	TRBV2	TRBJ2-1	CASFGERQLGDEQFF